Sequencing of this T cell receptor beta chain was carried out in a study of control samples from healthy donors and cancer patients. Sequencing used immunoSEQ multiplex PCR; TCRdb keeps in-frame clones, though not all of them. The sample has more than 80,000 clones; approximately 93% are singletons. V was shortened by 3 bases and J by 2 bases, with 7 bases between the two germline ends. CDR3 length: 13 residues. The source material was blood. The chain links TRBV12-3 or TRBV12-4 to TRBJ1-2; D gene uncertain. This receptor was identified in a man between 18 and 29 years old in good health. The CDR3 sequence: CASSFGSNYGYTF. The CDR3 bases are TGTGCCAGCAGTTTTGGCAGCAACTATGGCTACACCTTC.